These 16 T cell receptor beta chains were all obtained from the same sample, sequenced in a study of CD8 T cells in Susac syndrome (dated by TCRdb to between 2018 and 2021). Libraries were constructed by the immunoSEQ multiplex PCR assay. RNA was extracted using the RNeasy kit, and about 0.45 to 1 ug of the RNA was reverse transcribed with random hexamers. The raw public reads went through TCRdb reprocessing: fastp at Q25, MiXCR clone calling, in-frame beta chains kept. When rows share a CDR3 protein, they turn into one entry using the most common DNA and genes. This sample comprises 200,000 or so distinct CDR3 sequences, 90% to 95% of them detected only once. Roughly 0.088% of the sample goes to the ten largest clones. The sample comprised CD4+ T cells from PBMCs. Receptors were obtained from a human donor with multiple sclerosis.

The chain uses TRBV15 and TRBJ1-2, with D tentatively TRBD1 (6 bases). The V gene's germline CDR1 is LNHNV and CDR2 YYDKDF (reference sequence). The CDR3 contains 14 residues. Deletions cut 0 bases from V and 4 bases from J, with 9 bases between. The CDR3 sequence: CATSREAGVYGYTF. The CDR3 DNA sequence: TGTGCCACCAGCAGAGAGGCAGGGGTCTATGGCTACACCTTC.

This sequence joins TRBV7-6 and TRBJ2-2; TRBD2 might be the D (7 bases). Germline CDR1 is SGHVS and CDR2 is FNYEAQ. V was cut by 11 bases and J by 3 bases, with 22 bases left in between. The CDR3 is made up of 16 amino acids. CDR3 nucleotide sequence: TGTGCCCCTGGGGGGGCCAGGTTTTCGGACACCGGGGAGCTGTTTTTT. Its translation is CAPGGARFSDTGELFF.

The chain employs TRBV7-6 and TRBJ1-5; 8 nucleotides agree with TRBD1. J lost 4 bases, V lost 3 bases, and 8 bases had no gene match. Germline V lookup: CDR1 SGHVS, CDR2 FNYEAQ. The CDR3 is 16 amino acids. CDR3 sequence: CASSLNQGAQNQPQHF. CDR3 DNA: TGTGCCAGCAGCTTGAACCAGGGGGCCCAGAATCAGCCCCAGCATTTT.

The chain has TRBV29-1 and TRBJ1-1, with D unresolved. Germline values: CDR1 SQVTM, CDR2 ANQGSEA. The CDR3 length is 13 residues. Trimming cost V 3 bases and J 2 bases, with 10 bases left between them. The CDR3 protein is CSVDKTANTEAFF. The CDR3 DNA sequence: TGCAGCGTTGACAAAACAGCTAACACTGAAGCTTTCTTT. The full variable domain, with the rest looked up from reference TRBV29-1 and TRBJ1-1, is SAVISQKPSRDICQRGTSLTIQCQVDSQVTMMFWYRQQPGQSLTLIATANQGSEATYESGFVIDKFPISRPNLTFSTLTVSNMSPEDSSIYLCSVDKTANTEAFFGQGTRLTVV.

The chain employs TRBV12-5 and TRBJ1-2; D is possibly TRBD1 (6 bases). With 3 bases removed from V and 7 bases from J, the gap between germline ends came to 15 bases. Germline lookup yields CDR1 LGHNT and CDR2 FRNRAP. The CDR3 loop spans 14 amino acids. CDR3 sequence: CASGFNRGQSGYTF. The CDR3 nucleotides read TGTGCTAGTGGTTTCAACCGAGGACAGTCTGGCTACACCTTC.

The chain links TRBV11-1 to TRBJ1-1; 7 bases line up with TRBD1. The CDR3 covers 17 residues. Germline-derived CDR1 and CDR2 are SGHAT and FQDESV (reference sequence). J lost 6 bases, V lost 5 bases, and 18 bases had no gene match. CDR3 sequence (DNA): TGTGCCAGCAGCCCCAACCCTTTATCGACAGGGTCGGCTGAAGCTTTCTTT. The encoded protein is CASSPNPLSTGSAEAFF. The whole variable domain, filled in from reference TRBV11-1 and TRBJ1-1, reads EAEVAQSPRYKITEKSQAVAFWCDPISGHATLYWYRQILGQGPELLVQFQDESVVDDSQLPKDRFSAERLKGVDSTLKIQPAELGDSAMYLCASSPNPLSTGSAEAFFGQGTRLTVV.

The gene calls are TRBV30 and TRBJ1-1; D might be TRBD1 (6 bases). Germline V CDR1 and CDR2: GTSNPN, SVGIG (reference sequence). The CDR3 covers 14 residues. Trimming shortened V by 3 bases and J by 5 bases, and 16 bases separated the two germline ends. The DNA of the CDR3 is TGTGCCTGGAGCGGGGACCCGAGGGGGACTGAAGCTTTCTTT. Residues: CAWSGDPRGTEAFF.

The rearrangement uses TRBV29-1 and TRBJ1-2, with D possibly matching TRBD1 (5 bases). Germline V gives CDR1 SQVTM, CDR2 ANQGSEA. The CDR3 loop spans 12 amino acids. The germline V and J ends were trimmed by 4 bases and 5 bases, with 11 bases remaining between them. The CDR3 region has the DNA TGCAGCGTTGCAGGGCTCAGATATGGCTACACCTTC. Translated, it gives CSVAGLRYGYTF.

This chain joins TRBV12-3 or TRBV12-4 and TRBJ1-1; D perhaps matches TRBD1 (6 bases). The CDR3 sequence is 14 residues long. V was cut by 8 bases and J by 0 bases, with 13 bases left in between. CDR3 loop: CASRGEGVNTEAFF. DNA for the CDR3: TGTGCCAGCCGAGGGGAGGGGGTGAACACTGAAGCTTTCTTT.

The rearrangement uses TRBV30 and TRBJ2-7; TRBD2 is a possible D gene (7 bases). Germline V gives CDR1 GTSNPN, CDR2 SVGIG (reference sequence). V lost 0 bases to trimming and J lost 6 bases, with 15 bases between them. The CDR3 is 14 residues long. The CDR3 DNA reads TGTGCCTGGAGTGTAATCGGGGGGCAGGGCGAGCAGTACTTC. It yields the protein CAWSVIGGQGEQYF.

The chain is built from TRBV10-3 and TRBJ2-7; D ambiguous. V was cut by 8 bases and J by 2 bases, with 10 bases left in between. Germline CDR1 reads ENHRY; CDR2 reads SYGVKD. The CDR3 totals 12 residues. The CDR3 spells CAISHAAYEQYF. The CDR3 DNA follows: TGTGCCATCTCTCACGCAGCCTACGAGCAGTACTTC.

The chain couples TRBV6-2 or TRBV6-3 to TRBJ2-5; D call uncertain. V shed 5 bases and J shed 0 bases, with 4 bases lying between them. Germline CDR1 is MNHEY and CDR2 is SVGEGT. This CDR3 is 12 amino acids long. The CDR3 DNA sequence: TGTGCCAGCAGTCAACACCAAGAGACCCAGTACTTC. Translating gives CASSQHQETQYF.

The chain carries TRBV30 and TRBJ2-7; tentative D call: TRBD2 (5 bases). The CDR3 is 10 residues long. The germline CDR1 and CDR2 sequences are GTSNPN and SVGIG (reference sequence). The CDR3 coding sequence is TGTGCTGCGGGTCGGATCGAGCAGTACTTC. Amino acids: CAAGRIEQYF.

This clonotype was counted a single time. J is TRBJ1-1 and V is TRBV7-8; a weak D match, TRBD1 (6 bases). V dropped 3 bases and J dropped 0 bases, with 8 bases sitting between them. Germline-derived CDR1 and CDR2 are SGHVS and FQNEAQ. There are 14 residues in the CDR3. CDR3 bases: TGTGCCAGCAGCTTTTGGGGGCTGAACACTGAAGCTTTCTTT. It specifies CASSFWGLNTEAFF.

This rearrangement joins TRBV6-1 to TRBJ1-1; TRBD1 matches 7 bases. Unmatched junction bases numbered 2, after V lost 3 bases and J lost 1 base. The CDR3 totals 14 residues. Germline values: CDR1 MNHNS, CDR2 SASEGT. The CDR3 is CASSEKGANTEAFF. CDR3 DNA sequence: TGTGCCAGCAGTGAGAAGGGGGCGAACACTGAAGCTTTCTTT.

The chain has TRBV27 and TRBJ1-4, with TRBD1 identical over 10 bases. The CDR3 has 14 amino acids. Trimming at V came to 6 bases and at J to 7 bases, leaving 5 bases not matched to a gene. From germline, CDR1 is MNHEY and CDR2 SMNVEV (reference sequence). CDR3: CASSPGTGAEKLFF. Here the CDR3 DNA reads TGTGCCAGCAGCCCCGGGACAGGGGCTGAAAAACTGTTTTTT.